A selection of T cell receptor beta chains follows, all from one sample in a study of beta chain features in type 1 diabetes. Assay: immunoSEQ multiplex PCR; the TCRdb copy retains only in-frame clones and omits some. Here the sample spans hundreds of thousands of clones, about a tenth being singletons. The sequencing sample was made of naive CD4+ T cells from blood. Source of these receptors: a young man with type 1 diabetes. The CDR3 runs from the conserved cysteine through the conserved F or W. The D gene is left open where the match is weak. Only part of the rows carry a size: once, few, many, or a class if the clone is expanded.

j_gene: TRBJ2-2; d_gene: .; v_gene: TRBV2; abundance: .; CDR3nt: TGTGCCAGCAGTGAACAGGGCTTCGGGGAGCTGTTTTTT; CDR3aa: CASSEQGFGELFF
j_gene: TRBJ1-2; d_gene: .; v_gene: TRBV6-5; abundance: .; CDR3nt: TGTGCCAGCAGTTACTCGTCGGTAAACTATGGCTACACCTTC; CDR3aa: CASSYSSVNYGYTF
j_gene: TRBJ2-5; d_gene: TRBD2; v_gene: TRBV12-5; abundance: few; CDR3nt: TGTGCTAGTGGTTTTGGAGCGGGGGGAGAGACCCAGTACTTC; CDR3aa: CASGFGAGGETQYF
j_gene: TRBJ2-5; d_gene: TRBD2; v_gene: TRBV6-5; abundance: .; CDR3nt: TGTGCCAGCGCCGACTGGACTAGCGGCCAAGAGACCCAGTACTTC; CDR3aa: CASADWTSGQETQYF
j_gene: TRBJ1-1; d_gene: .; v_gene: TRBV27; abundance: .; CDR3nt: TGTGCCAGCAGTTCCTTCAGGGGTTCTGAAGCTTTCTTT; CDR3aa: CASSSFRGSEAFF
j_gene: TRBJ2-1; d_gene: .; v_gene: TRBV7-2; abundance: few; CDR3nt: TGTGCCAGCAGCTTGGCTTTGGGGGACTTCCTATACAATGAGCAGTTCTTC; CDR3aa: CASSLALGDFLYNEQFF
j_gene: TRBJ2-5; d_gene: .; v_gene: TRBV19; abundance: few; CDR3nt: TGTGCCAGTAGTATTGGGGAGGAGACCCAGTACTTC; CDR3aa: CASSIGEETQYF
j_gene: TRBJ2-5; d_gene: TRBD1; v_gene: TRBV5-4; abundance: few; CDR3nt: TGTGCCAGCAGCTCCGGACAGGGGGGGAAGACCCAGTACTTC; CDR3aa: CASSSGQGGKTQYF
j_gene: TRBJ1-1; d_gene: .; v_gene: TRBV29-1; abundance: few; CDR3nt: TGCAGCGCCCAGGTGAACACTGAAGCTTTCTTT; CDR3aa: CSAQVNTEAFF
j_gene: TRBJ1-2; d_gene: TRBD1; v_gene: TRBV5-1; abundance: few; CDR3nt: TGCGCCAGCAGCTTGGACAGGGGGCAAGGCTATGGCTACACCTTC; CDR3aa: CASSLDRGQGYGYTF
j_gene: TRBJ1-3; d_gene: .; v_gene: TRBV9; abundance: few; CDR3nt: TGTGCCAGCAAACGGGGTTCCTCTGGAAACACCATATATTTT; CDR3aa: CASKRGSSGNTIYF
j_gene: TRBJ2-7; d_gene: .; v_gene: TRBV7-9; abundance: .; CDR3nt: TGTGCCAGCAGCTCCGGGACACCGGAGGTGCAGTACTTC; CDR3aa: CASSSGTPEVQYF
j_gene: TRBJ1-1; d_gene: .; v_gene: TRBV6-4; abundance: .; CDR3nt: TGTGCCAGCAGTGCCGAGATCAACACTGAAGCTTTCTTT; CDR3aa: CASSAEINTEAFF
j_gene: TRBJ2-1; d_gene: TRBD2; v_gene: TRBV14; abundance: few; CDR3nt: TGTGCCAGCAGCCAGGTGGGAGGGAGCTCCTACAATGAGCAGTTCTTC; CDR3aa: CASSQVGGSSYNEQFF
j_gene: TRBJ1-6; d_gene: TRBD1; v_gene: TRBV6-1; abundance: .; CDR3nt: TGTGCCAGCAGTGAAATGAGGGGGCAAAATTCACCCCTCCACTTT; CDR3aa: CASSEMRGQNSPLHF
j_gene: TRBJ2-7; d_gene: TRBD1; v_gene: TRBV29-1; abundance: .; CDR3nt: TGCAGCGCCAGAGGGACAGTGACCTACGAGCAGTACTTC; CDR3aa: CSARGTVTYEQYF
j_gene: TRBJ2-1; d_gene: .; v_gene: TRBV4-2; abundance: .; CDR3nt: TGTGCCAGCAGCTCCAGCCCCAGGGCGCGCGAGCAGTTCTTC; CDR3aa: CASSSSPRAREQFF
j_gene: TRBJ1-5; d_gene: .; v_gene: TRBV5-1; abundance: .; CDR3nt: TGCGCCAGCAGCCCTATTGGGCTGGATCAGCCCCAGCATTTT; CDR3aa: CASSPIGLDQPQHF
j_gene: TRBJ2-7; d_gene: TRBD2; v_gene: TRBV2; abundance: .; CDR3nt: TGTGCCAGCAGCGGACTAGGTCCCTACGAGCAGTACTTC; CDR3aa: CASSGLGPYEQYF
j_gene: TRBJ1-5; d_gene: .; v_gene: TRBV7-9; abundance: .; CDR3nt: TGTGCCAGTTCTCGAGGGCAGGGCAATCAGCCCCAGCATTTT; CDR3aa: CASSRGQGNQPQHF
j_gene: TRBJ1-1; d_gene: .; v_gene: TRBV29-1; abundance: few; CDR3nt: TGCAGCGTTGTGGCAGGTCCCCAAATGAACACTGAAGCTTTCTTT; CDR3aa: CSVVAGPQMNTEAFF
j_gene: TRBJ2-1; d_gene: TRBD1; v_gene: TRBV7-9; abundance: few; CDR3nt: TGTGCCAGCAGCTTGCGACAGGGGGCAAACAATGAGCAGTTCTTC; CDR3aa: CASSLRQGANNEQFF
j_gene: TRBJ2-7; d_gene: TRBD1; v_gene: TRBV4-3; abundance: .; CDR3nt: TGCGCCAGCAGCCTAAACGAAGGGACAGGGGCTTACGAGCAGTACTTC; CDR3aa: CASSLNEGTGAYEQYF
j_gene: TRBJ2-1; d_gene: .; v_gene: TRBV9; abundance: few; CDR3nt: TGTGCCAGCAGCGTAGCTTTAGCTAGCATCGACAATGAGCAGTTCTTC; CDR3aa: CASSVALASIDNEQFF
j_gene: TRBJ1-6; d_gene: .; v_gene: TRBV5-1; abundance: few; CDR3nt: TGCGCCAGCAGCTTCCAGAATTCACCCCTCCACTTT; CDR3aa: CASSFQNSPLHF
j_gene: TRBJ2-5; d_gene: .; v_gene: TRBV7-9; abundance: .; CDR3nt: TGTGCCAGCAGCTTAGACCCCGGGGAGACCCAGTACTTC; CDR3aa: CASSLDPGETQYF
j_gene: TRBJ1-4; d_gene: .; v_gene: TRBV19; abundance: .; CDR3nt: TGTGCCACCAGACGGCGGTTCAATGAAAAACTGTTTTTT; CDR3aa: CATRRRFNEKLFF
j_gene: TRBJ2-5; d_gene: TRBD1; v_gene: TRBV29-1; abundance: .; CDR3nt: TGCAGCATCAGGGGGCGGGCGGATGAGACCCAGTACTTC; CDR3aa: CSIRGRADETQYF
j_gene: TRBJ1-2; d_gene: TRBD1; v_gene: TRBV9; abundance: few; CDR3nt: TGTGCCAGCAGCGTCCAGGGGGCGGGCTATGGCTACACCTTC; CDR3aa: CASSVQGAGYGYTF
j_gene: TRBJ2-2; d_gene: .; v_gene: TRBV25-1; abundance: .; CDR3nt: TGTGCCAGCAGTGGGCTGTACCGGGGGAACACCGGGGAGCTGTTTTTT; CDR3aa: CASSGLYRGNTGELFF
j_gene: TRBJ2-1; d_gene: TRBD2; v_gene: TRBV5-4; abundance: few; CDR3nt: TGTGCCAGCAGCTTTAAGCTTGGCGGGGGTTACGATGAGCAGTTCTTC; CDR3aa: CASSFKLGGGYDEQFF
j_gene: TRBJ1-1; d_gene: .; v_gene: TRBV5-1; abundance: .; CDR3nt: TGCGCCAGCAGCGCCGGGTCTTCGAACACTGAAGCTTTCTTT; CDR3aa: CASSAGSSNTEAFF
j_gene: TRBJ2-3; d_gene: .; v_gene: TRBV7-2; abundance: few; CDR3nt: TGTGCCAGCAGCTCGGGATCTACTAGCACAGATACGCAGTATTTT; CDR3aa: CASSSGSTSTDTQYF
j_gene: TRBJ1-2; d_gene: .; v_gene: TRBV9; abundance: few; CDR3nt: TGTGCCAGCAGCCCCCAGGCGAGAGATGGCTACACCTTC; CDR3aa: CASSPQARDGYTF
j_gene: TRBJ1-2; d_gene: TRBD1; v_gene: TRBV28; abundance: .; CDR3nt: TGTGCCAGCAGTCCCGCCGGGACAGGGGGCGCCGGTGGCTACACCTTC; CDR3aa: CASSPAGTGGAGGYTF
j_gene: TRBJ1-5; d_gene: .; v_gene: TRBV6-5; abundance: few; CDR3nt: TGTGCCAGCAGCCCCGACAGAGATCAGCCCCAGCATTTT; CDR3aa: CASSPDRDQPQHF
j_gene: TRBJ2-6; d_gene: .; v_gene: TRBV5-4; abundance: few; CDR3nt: TGTGCCAGCAGCCCAAGTGGGGGGAGTGGGGCCAACGTCCTGACTTTC; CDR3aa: CASSPSGGSGANVLTF
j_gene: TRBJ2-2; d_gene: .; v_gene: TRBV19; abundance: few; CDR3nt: TGTGCCAGTAGTACCGTGAACACCGGGGAGCTGTTTTTT; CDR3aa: CASSTVNTGELFF
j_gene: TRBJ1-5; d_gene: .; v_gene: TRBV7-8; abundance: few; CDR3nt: TGTGCCAGCAGCCCATCCAGGGTCAGCAATCAGCCCCAGCATTTT; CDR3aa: CASSPSRVSNQPQHF
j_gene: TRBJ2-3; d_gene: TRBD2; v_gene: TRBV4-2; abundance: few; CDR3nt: TGTGCCAGCAGCCTTAGGACTAGCGGGGCAGATACGCAGTATTTT; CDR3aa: CASSLRTSGADTQYF
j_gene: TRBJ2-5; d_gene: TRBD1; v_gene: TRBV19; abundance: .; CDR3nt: TGTGCCAGTAGTGCGCGGACAGGGCGGGAAGAGACCCAGTACTTC; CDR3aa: CASSARTGREETQYF
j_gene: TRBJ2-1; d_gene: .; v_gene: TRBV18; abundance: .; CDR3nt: TGTGCCAGCTCACCGGACTCGACGGGCGAGCAGTTCTTC; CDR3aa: CASSPDSTGEQFF
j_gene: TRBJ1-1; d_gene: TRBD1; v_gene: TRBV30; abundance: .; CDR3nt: TGTGCCTGGAGTGTACTTTCAGGGACAGACCTGTTCTTT; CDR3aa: CAWSVLSGTDLFF
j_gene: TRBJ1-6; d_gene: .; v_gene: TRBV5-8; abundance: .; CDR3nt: TGTGCCAGCAGCTTTGGCGGGGCCCGATATAATTCACCCCTCCACTTT; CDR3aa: CASSFGGARYNSPLHF
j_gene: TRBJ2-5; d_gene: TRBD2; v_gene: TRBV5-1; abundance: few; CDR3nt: TGCGCCAGCAGCTCCGGACTAGGTGGGGCACAAGAGACCCAGTACTTC; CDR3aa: CASSSGLGGAQETQYF
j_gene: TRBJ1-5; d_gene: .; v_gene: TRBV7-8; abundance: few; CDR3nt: TGTGCCAGCAGCTTTGGCATTGAGCCCCAGCATTTT; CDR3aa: CASSFGIEPQHF
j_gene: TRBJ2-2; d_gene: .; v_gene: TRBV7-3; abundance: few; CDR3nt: TGTGCCAGCAGCAGTAACAGGGATACCGGGGAGCTGTTTTTT; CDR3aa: CASSSNRDTGELFF
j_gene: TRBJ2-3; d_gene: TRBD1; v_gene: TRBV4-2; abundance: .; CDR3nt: TGTGCCAGCAGCCCAGGACAGGGGAGGAGCACAGATACGCAGTATTTT; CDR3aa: CASSPGQGRSTDTQYF
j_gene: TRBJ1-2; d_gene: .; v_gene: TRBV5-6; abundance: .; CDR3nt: TGTGCCAGCAGCTTGGGACCCCTAGCCACCTTC; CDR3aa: CASSLGPLATF
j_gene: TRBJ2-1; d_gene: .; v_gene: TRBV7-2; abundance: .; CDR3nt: TGTGCCAGCAGCTTCAACACAGGGACCTACAATGAGCAGTTCTTC; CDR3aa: CASSFNTGTYNEQFF
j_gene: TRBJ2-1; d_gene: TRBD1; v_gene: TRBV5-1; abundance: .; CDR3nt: TGCGCCAGCAGCCCCCGGTCGGACAGGATCGGGGCGGTGGGGAGTAACAATGAGCAGTTCTTC; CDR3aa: CASSPRSDRIGAVGSNNEQFF
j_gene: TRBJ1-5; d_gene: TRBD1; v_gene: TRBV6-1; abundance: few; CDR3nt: TGTGCCAGCAGTGGGGGGACAGGGAGTTTCAATCAGCCCCAGCATTTT; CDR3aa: CASSGGTGSFNQPQHF
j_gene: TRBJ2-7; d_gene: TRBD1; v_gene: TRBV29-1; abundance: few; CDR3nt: TGCAGCGTTGTAAAGACAGGGATCTCCGAGCAGTACTTC; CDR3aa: CSVVKTGISEQYF
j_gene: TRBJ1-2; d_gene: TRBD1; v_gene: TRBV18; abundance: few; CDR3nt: TGTGCCAGCTCAAACCAGGACAGGCAGGGGGAAGGCTACACCTTC; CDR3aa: CASSNQDRQGEGYTF